A selection of T cell receptor beta chains follows, all from one sample in a study of T-cell memory formation after mild COVID-19. TCRdb itself ran the 5' RACE reads through MiXCR, one entry per CDR3 protein. The sample lists roughly 350,000 distinct CDR3 sequences, around 20% occurring once. Input material: PBMCs or a T cell subset sorted from them (not recorded which). These TCRs come from an adult woman who had mild COVID-19 (a few samples of this study predate the infection). Cell type and time point are not known. CDR3s include the opening cysteine and the closing phenylalanine or tryptophan. D genes are given only for firm matches. A clone size is listed for some rows: how often the clone was seen (once, few, many), or a class if it is expanded.

TRBV6-4	-	TRBJ1-4	-	TGTGCCAGCAGTGCTCGGGACCCTCGGCCCGCAACTAATGAAAAACTGTTTTTT	CASSARDPRPATNEKLFF
TRBV6-2/TRBV6-3	TRBD1	TRBJ1-5	-	TGTGCCAGCAGCCCTGGACAGGCCGGCCTTCAGCCCCAGCATTTT	CASSPGQAGLQPQHF
TRBV29-1	TRBD1	TRBJ2-7	-	TGCAGCGTTGCCCCTCCAGGGGGCGAGCAGTACTTC	CSVAPPGGEQYF
TRBV6-5	TRBD2	TRBJ2-1	few	TGTGCCAGCAGCTACTTGTCAGGCCCTAGCGGGAGTAACAATGAGCAGTTCTTC	CASSYLSGPSGSNNEQFF
TRBV4-2	-	TRBJ2-1	-	TGTGCCAGCAGCCAAGACCGGGCTAGGCGGATAGTCGCCAATGAGCAGTTCTTC	CASSQDRARRIVANEQFF
TRBV10-3	-	TRBJ2-3	-	TGTGCCATCAGTGGTGAGGTGGGATTGGATACGCAGTATTTT	CAISGEVGLDTQYF
TRBV12-3/TRBV12-4	-	TRBJ1-5	-	TGTGCCAGCAGTTTAAAGTGGGGGAAAGGCAATCAGCCCCAGCATTTT	CASSLKWGKGNQPQHF
TRBV11-2	-	TRBJ2-3	-	TGTGCCAGCAGCCTTAAGAGGGAGAGGACAGATACGCAGTATTTT	CASSLKRERTDTQYF
TRBV7-9	TRBD2	TRBJ2-1	few	TGTGCCAGCAGCTTAGCGCCCGGACTAGCGGTTGTTCAAAAGCTGGAGCAGTTCTTC	CASSLAPGLAVVQKLEQFF
TRBV29-1	-	TRBJ2-5	-	TGCAGCGTTGAACATTGGACAAGGCCGGGGGAGACCCAGTACTTC	CSVEHWTRPGETQYF